This T cell receptor (beta chain) appears in the sequencing data of a study of blood T cell repertoires in COVID-19. Study overall: Sites in the United States, Italy and Spain provided acute and convalescent COVID-19 samples. T cells, B-cell-depleted T cells, or PBMCs provided the cDNA or gDNA that served as material.

Clones were sequenced by immunoSEQ multiplex PCR, and TCRdb holds only the in-frame ones, with some missing. The sample holds about 58,000 clones; approximately 80% are singletons and the top ten take around 30%. The CDR3 has 15 amino acids. The J segment lost 1 base and the V segment lost 3 bases, leaving 2 bases of the junction unmatched. Looked up from germline, CDR1 is WSHSY and CDR2 is SAAADI. This chain joins TRBV10-2 and TRBJ1-1, with TRBD1 identical over 10 bases. The TCR was taken from a human donor in a cohort sampled during active COVID-19. The specimen sequenced was peripheral blood. The CDR3 protein is CASSEGQGGNTEAFF. The CDR3 region has the DNA TGCGCCAGCAGTGAAGGACAGGGGGGGAACACTGAAGCTTTCTTT.